This TCR beta chain appears in the sequencing data of a study of control samples from healthy donors and cancer patients. The assay was immunoSEQ multiplex PCR, and TCRdb's table has in-frame clones only and misses some. The sample has roughly 55,000 clones; roughly 86% are singletons. The germline V gene encodes CDR1 SEHNR and CDR2 FQNEAQ (reference sequence). V lost 1 base, J lost 0 bases, and 12 bases lay in between. CDR3 length equals 16 residues. Specimen: blood. This clonotype originated in a man aged 50 to 60 in good health. The V call is TRBV7-9, the J call TRBJ1-2; no reliable D call. The CDR3 loop reads CASSLVGSRSNYGYTF. CDR3 nucleotide sequence: TGTGCCAGCAGCTTAGTAGGGTCCCGCTCTAACTATGGCTACACCTTC.